The next 11 T cell receptor beta chains were all read from a single sample in a study of T-cell memory formation after mild COVID-19. TCRdb reanalysed the 5' RACE reads using MiXCR and keeps one entry per CDR3 protein. The repertoire has 350,000 to 450,000 distinct CDR3 sequences, 28% of them found once; the top ten carry roughly 14%. Sequencing used PBMCs or a T cell subset sorted from them (not recorded which). Every receptor here comes from an adult woman who had mild COVID-19 (a few samples of this study predate the infection). Cell type and time point are not known.

This clonotype was found a few times. This chain joins TRBV6-5 and TRBJ2-1; 7 bases line up with TRBD2. The germline V gene encodes CDR1 MNHEY and CDR2 SVGAGI. The CDR3 sequence is 14 residues long. J gave up 5 bases and V 4 bases, and 5 bases lay outside the gene matches. CDR3 loop: CASSLREADNEQFF. In nucleotides, the CDR3 is TGTGCCAGCAGTTTACGGGAGGCCGACAATGAGCAGTTCTTC.

The chain joins TRBV5-1 to TRBJ2-7; D possibly matches TRBD1 or TRBD2 (5 bases each). Germline V CDR1 and CDR2: SGHRS, YFSETQ. The CDR3 sequence is 16 residues long. V was shortened by 3 bases and J by 0 bases, with 16 bases between the two germline ends. The CDR3 region is CASSYSTGTGSYEQYF. The CDR3 coding sequence is TGCGCCAGCAGCTACTCCACCGGGACGGGCTCCTACGAGCAGTACTTC.

This chain links TRBV29-1 with TRBJ1-4, with 7 bases identical to TRBD1. The CDR3 is 13 amino acids. CDR1 is SQVTM and CDR2 is ANQGSEA in the germline V gene. V was clipped by 7 bases and J by 6 bases; unmatched bases: 8. CDR3 sequence (DNA): TGCAGCGGATTTCGACAGGGCGATGAAAAACTGTTTTTT. Protein product: CSGFRQGDEKLFF.

The CDR3 DNA is TGCGCCAGCAGCTTGGCGCAGGGGGGCTCCACAGATACGCAGTATTTT. Its protein is CASSLAQGGSTDTQYF. The chain links TRBV5-1 to TRBJ2-3, with a possible D match to TRBD1 (7 bases). This CDR3 comprises 16 residues. Trimming left V 0 bases short and J 2 bases short, with 13 bases between. The germline CDR1 and CDR2 sequences are SGHRS and YFSETQ.

This clonotype was observed a single time. V gene TRBV4-2 combines with J gene TRBJ2-3, with 13 positions matching TRBD2. V was clipped by 4 bases and J by 7 bases; unmatched bases: 8. Per the germline V gene, CDR1 is LGHNA and CDR2 is YNFKEQ. The length of the CDR3 is 16 residues. DNA for the CDR3: TGTGCCAGCAGCCCCGCCGGGACTAGCGGGGTGTATACGCAGTATTTT. It yields the protein CASSPAGTSGVYTQYF.

CDR3 region: CASSPRVVAEINTGELFF. CDR3 nucleotide sequence: TGTGCCAGCAGCCCTCGTGTGGTAGCGGAGATTAACACCGGGGAGCTGTTTTTT. V is TRBV9 and J is TRBJ2-2; the D gene is possibly TRBD2 (6 bases). The V end lost 4 bases, the J end lost 2 bases, and 21 bases lay between the germline ends. CDR3 size: 18 residues. Germline V gene data show CDR1 as SGDLS and CDR2 as YYNGEE.

The chain recombines TRBV10-1 with TRBJ2-5; D is perhaps TRBD1 (5 bases). The CDR3 sequence is 12 residues long. V was cut by 6 bases and J by 3 bases, with 8 bases left in between. Per the germline V gene, CDR1 is WNHNN and CDR2 is SYGVQD (reference sequence). For the CDR3, the DNA is TGCGCCAGCAGCGACAGAGAAGAGACCCAGTACTTC. It specifies CASSDREETQYF.

This clonotype has just a few counts. The rearrangement joins TRBV4-3 to TRBJ2-1; 9 positions match TRBD2. In germline, CDR1 is LGHNA, CDR2 YSLEER. The length of the CDR3 is 16 residues. With V trimmed by 0 bases and J by 12 bases, 12 bases remained unmatched. The CDR3 sequence is CASSQDRFLAGGGQFF. In nucleotides, the CDR3 is TGCGCCAGCAGCCAAGATCGGTTCCTGGCGGGAGGGGGGCAGTTCTTC.

The rearrangement uses TRBV12-3 or TRBV12-4 and TRBJ1-5; D may be TRBD1 (5 bases). V was pared by 4 bases and J by 6 bases, with 13 bases between. The CDR3 totals 14 residues. CDR3 sequence reads: CASSSPRQGQPQHF. The CDR3 DNA reads TGTGCCAGCAGTTCCCCCAGGCAGGGTCAGCCCCAGCATTTT.

The V and J genes are TRBV7-2 and TRBJ1-3, with D perhaps matching TRBD1 (5 bases). V shed 5 bases and J shed 7 bases, with 21 bases lying between them. The CDR3 is 16 amino acids. Germline V lookup: CDR1 SGHTA, CDR2 FQGNSA. The CDR3: CASSVQDAFGSNTIYF. In DNA form, the CDR3 reads TGTGCCAGCAGCGTACAGGATGCGTTTGGGAGTAACACCATATATTTT.

The chain carries TRBV7-9 and TRBJ1-3; D is ambiguous. Between the trimmed V and J ends, which lost 1 base and 4 bases, there was a span of 11 bases. Germline V gives CDR1 SEHNR, CDR2 FQNEAQ (reference sequence). There are 15 residues in the CDR3. The CDR3 region is CASSLVGSRGNTIYF. In DNA form, the CDR3 reads TGTGCCAGCAGCTTAGTTGGTTCGAGAGGAAACACCATATATTTT.